Following are 23 T cell receptor beta chains from one sample sequenced in a study of a mutant IDH1 vaccine in newly diagnosed glioma. Measured with immunoSEQ multiplex PCR; TCRdb has only the in-frame clones, and not every one. The sample has around 100,000 clones; 85% to 90% are singletons. Time point noted: week 11, during vaccination. What each vaccine dose contained was 300 ug of mutant IDH1 20-mer peptide, accompanied by topical imiquimod. The antigens for these receptors are not known. The material was PBMCs, obtained from a glioma patient whose treatment included an IDH1 peptide vaccine. All receptors come from a woman in her forties or fifties with glioma.

This clone showed up just a few times. The genes are TRBV5-1 and TRBJ2-2; a possible D gene is TRBD2 (5 bases). The CDR3 has 14 amino acids. Deletions cut 2 bases from V and 2 bases from J, with 7 bases between. CDR1 is SGHRS and CDR2 is YFSETQ in the germline V gene. The CDR3 spells CASSFGRNTGELFF. The CDR3 DNA reads TGCGCCAGCAGCTTTGGGAGAAACACCGGGGAGCTGTTTTTT.

This chain links TRBV28 with TRBJ2-7; D gene unclear. Germline CDR1 reads MDHEN; CDR2 reads SYDVKM. This CDR3 has 15 residues. V lost 2 bases, J lost 4 bases, and 15 bases lay in between. The CDR3 DNA reads as TGTGCCAGCAGTTTACTCAGGAGCATCTTGTACGAGCAGTACTTC. Encoded protein: CASSLLRSILYEQYF.

A note on this clone: A junction boundary mismatches the germline segment, possibly from a read error. The chain has TRBV7-7 and TRBJ2-5; weak D call: TRBD1 (6 bases). This CDR3 is built from 16 residues. CDR1 is SSHAT, CDR2 FNYEAQ, per germline (reference sequence). This chain's CDR3 is CASSLTDRNFQETQYF. Written as DNA, the CDR3 is TGTGCTAGCAGCTTAACGGACAGAAACTTCCAAGAGACCCAGTACTTC.

This clone was detected a few times. V and J are TRBV1 and TRBJ2-7; the table's D gene call, TRBD2, was not cross checked with the DNA. TRBV1 is a pseudogene segment. The CDR3 is 15 residues long. In nucleotides, the CDR3 is TGCACCAGCAGCCAAGAACCACACGGGGACTACGAGCAGTACTTC. Residues: CTSSQEPHGDYEQYF.

This clone was found once. The chain carries TRBV7-8 and TRBJ2-3; D could derive from TRBD1 or TRBD2 (5 bases each). Trimming removed 4 bases at V and 4 bases at J, with 21 bases between. From germline, CDR1 is SGHVS and CDR2 FQNEAQ. The CDR3 is 17 amino acids. The CDR3, as DNA: TGTGCCAGCAGCTCGGGGTTTGTTGAGGGGACCCCAGATACGCAGTATTTT. Translation gives CASSSGFVEGTPDTQYF.

The chain links TRBV15 to TRBJ2-2; 7 bases map to TRBD2. Per germline, CDR1 LNHNV and CDR2 YYDKDF (reference sequence). The CDR3 length is 16 residues. The J segment lost 1 base and the V segment lost 3 bases, leaving 5 bases of the junction unmatched. In nucleotides, the CDR3 is TGTGCCACCAGCAGGGGAGGGACTTTGAACACCGGGGAGCTGTTTTTT. As protein: CATSRGGTLNTGELFF.

The rearrangement uses TRBV10-1 and TRBJ2-3; the match to TRBD2 covers 12 bases. The J segment lost 5 bases and the V segment lost 6 bases, leaving 6 bases of the junction unmatched. Germline V CDR1 and CDR2: WNHNN, SYGVQD (reference sequence). The CDR3 sequence is 15 residues long. CDR3 DNA: TGCGCCAGCAGCCACGGACTAGCGGGGCAAGATACGCAGTATTTT. As protein: CASSHGLAGQDTQYF.

This chain uses TRBV10-3 with TRBJ2-1; D call uncertain. The germline V gene encodes CDR1 ENHRY and CDR2 SYGVKD. Trimming took off 0 bases at V and 4 bases at J, with 13 bases between the two ends. The CDR3 loop spans 16 amino acids. CDR3 loop: CAISESNVARYNEQFF. CDR3 sequence (DNA): TGTGCCATCAGTGAGTCGAATGTCGCGAGGTACAATGAGCAGTTCTTC.

The chain employs TRBV15 and TRBJ2-7, with D maybe TRBD2 (5 bases). V lost 1 base and J 2 bases, leaving 12 bases between the germline ends. This CDR3 contains 15 residues. Germline CDR1 reads LNHNV; CDR2 reads YYDKDF (reference sequence). Here the CDR3 reads CATSRGKREPYEQYF. The DNA for the CDR3 is TGTGCCACCAGCAGAGGGAAGAGGGAACCCTACGAGCAGTACTTC.

The chain has TRBV18 and TRBJ2-1, with unresolved D. Trimming removed 0 bases from V and 5 bases from J, with 8 bases in between. This CDR3 has 14 residues. CDR1 is KGHSH and CDR2 is LQKENI in the germline V gene. CDR3 sequence (DNA): TGTGCCAGCTCACCACCCTTAGGGAACAATGAGCAGTTCTTC. It specifies CASSPPLGNNEQFF.

This rearrangement joins TRBV7-9 to TRBJ1-6; no reliable D call. Germline CDR1 SEHNR, CDR2 FQNEAQ (reference sequence). The CDR3 is 15 amino acids. V lost 3 bases, J lost 7 bases, and 13 bases lay in between. The CDR3 DNA follows: TGTGCCAGCAGCTTTAACGGACTCGTAAATTCACCCCTCCACTTT. Protein sequence: CASSFNGLVNSPLHF.

This sequence joins TRBV6-5 and TRBJ2-3; 7 positions match TRBD2. V gave up 6 bases and J gave up 1 base; unmatched junction bases: 7. Germline V gene sequence: CDR1 MNHEY, CDR2 SVGAGI. There are 15 residues in the CDR3. The CDR3 is CASSRTRFGTDTQYF. The CDR3 DNA reads as TGTGCCAGCAGCCGGACTAGGTTTGGCACAGATACGCAGTATTTT.

V and J are TRBV7-9 and TRBJ2-1, with D maybe TRBD1 (6 bases). The ends were cut back, 4 bases at V and 11 bases at J, with 15 bases in the middle. The CDR3 is 13 residues long. CDR1 and CDR2 from the germline V gene are SEHNR and FQNEAQ (reference sequence). The CDR3 DNA reads as TGTGCCAGCAGCTCGGACAGTCCTCGACAGCAGTTCTTC. It codes for CASSSDSPRQQFF.

This clone was picked up one time. The chain links TRBV6-5 to TRBJ2-7, with TRBD1 as a possible D gene (5 bases). The germline V gene has CDR1 MNHEY and CDR2 SVGAGI. The V end lost 5 bases, the J end lost 3 bases, and 8 bases lay between the germline ends. This CDR3 is built from 12 residues. The CDR3 DNA sequence: TGTGCCAGCAGTAAAGACAGCTACGAGCAGTACTTC. Protein sequence: CASSKDSYEQYF.

The chain is built from TRBV28 and TRBJ1-1; TRBD1 is a possible D gene (5 bases). The V end was cut by 6 bases, the J end by 1 base, with 9 bases between. The CDR3 runs 13 residues. Germline values: CDR1 MDHEN, CDR2 SYDVKM. The CDR3 protein is CASRSTENTEAFF. CDR3 bases: TGTGCCAGCAGATCGACAGAGAACACTGAAGCTTTCTTT.

The V call is TRBV10-2, the J call TRBJ2-3; 11 positions match TRBD2. The CDR3 consists of 14 residues. Trimming at V came to 7 bases and at J to 12 bases, leaving 12 bases not matched to a gene. Per germline, CDR1 WSHSY and CDR2 SAAADI. CDR3 coding DNA: TGCGCCAGCACCGGAACTAGCGGGAGTGTTCTACAGTATTTT. This encodes CASTGTSGSVLQYF.

The chain combines TRBV30 with TRBJ1-5; perhaps TRBD1 as D (6 bases). Germline V gene sequence: CDR1 GTSNPN, CDR2 SVGIG (reference sequence). The V gene lost 5 bases and the J gene lost 2 bases, with 16 bases spanning the gap. This CDR3 spans 15 amino acids. In DNA form, the CDR3 reads TGTGCCTGGGGTCCCTCGGGGGCTGGCAATCAGCCCCAGCATTTT. It yields the protein CAWGPSGAGNQPQHF.

The chain links TRBV5-1 to TRBJ2-2, with D perhaps TRBD2 (6 bases). Trimming took 0 bases from V and 7 from J, leaving 13 bases between them. The CDR3 has 15 residues. Germline V gene data show CDR1 as SGHRS and CDR2 as YFSETQ. The CDR3 DNA is TGCGCCAGCAGCTTGGCCGGGGAGGCCGGCGGGGAGCTGTTTTTT. It translates to CASSLAGEAGGELFF.

The rearrangement joins TRBV9 to TRBJ1-1; TRBD1 matches at 7 bases. The junction had 6 bases not matched to a gene; V was cut back by 3 bases and J by 1 base. The CDR3 is made up of 15 amino acids. Germline V gene data show CDR1 as SGDLS and CDR2 as YYNGEE. Here the CDR3 reads CASSGHRGTNTEAFF. In DNA form, the CDR3 reads TGTGCCAGCAGCGGCCACAGGGGAACGAACACTGAAGCTTTCTTT.

The chain employs TRBV19 and TRBJ1-2, with D maybe TRBD1 (6 bases). CDR3 length: 16 amino acids. The germline V gene encodes CDR1 LNHDA and CDR2 SQIVND (reference sequence). V was pared by 0 bases and J by 4 bases, with 15 bases between. CDR3 nucleotides: TGTGCCAGTAGTATAGATCTCAACAGGGCCTCCTATGGCTACACCTTC. This codes for CASSIDLNRASYGYTF.

The chain uses TRBV30 and TRBJ2-7; 11 positions match TRBD1. CDR1 GTSNPN and CDR2 SVGIG come from the germline V gene (reference sequence). V was pared by 3 bases and J by 5 bases, with 6 bases of the junction left unmatched. CDR3 size: 14 residues. The CDR3 DNA is TGTGCCTGGAGGCCGGGACAGGGGGAGGACGAGCAGTACTTC. It translates to CAWRPGQGEDEQYF.

V and J are TRBV5-1 and TRBJ1-1; D ambiguous. V was clipped by 1 base and J by 4 bases, with 14 bases between them. This CDR3 is built from 15 residues. CDR1 is SGHRS, CDR2 YFSETQ, per germline. CDR3 bases: TGCGCCAGCAGCTTGCAAGCCAGCCGGGGCACTGAAGCTTTCTTT. This encodes CASSLQASRGTEAFF.

The chain combines TRBV6-5 with TRBJ1-1; D gene uncertain. The CDR3 has 16 amino acids. Per germline, CDR1 MNHEY and CDR2 SVGAGI. V shed 0 bases and J shed 2 bases, with 13 bases lying between them. CDR3: CASSYSAVLLNTEAFF. In DNA form, the CDR3 reads TGTGCCAGCAGTTACTCGGCAGTTCTTCTTAACACTGAAGCTTTCTTT.